This TCR beta chain was observed in a study of blood T cell repertoires in COVID-19. Study background: Acute and convalescent COVID-19 samples came from the United States, Italy and Spain. From T cells, B-cell-depleted T cells, or PBMCs came the material, which was cDNA or gDNA.

The V gene's germline CDR1 is ENHRY and CDR2 SYGVKD. This CDR3 is 17 amino acids long. With V trimmed by 3 bases and J by 1 base, 11 bases remained unmatched. This clone was seen once. Original processing methods: Amplification of reference gene primers was used by the study to estimate nucleated cell counts. Sequencing was performed with immunoSEQ multiplex PCR; in TCRdb, only in-frame clones are kept and a portion is missing. That table gives V, J and clone size, and the DNA gave D and trimming. The sample carries 110,000 to 150,000 clones, approximately 80% recorded once. This receptor was taken from a woman between 45 and 60 years old with acute or convalescent COVID-19. The sequencing input was peripheral blood. The chain has TRBV10-3 and TRBJ1-2, with 7 positions matching TRBD1. As DNA, the CDR3 is TGTGCCATCAGTGACGAACATACAGGGGCCCTTAACTATGGCTACACCTTC. Its translation: CAISDEHTGALNYGYTF.